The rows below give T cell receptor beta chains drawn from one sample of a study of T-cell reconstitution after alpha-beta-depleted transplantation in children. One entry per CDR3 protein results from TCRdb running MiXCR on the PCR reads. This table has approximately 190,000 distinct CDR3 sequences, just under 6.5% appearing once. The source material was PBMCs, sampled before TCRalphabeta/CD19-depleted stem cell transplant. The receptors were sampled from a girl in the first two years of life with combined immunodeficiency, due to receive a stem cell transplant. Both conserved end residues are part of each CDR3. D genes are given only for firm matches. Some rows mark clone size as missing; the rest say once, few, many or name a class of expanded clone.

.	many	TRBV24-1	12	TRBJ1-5	CATSDITGPQHF	TGTGCCACCAGTGATATCACAGGGCCCCAGCATTTT
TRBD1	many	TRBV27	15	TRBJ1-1	CASSFSGTGNTEAFF	TGTGCCAGCAGTTTCTCCGGGACAGGGAACACTGAAGCTTTCTTT
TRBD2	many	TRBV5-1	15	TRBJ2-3	CASSLTSGFTDTQYF	TGCGCCAGCAGCTTGACTAGCGGGTTCACAGATACGCAGTATTTT
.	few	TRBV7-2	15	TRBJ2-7	CASSLGTESSYEQYF	TGTGCCAGCAGCTTAGGAACCGAGTCCTCCTACGAGCAGTACTTC
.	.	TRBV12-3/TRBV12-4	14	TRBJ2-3	CASSWDPGSDTQYF	TGTGCCAGCAGTTGGGACCCGGGGTCAGATACGCAGTATTTT
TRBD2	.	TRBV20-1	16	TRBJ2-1	CCAETSGTFSYNEQFF	TGCTGTGCTGAAACTAGCGGCACATTCTCCTACAATGAGCAGTTCTTC
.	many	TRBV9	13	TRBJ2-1	CASSDGGHNEQFF	TGTGCCAGCAGCGACGGAGGTCACAATGAGCAGTTCTTC
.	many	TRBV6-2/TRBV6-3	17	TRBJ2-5	CASSYSIPGGAGETQYF	TGTGCCAGCAGTTACTCGATTCCGGGGGGCGCAGGGGAGACCCAGTACTTC
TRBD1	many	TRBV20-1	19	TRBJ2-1	CSALDAQGAKGSSYNEQFF	TGCAGTGCTCTAGACGCCCAGGGGGCGAAAGGTAGCTCCTACAATGAGCAGTTCTTC
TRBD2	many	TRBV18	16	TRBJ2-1	CASSTRLAGGPDEQFF	TGTGCCAGCTCAACCCGACTAGCGGGGGGGCCCGATGAGCAGTTCTTC
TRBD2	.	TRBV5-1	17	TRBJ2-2	CASSVGLAGLNTGELFF	TGCGCCAGCAGCGTGGGACTAGCGGGGCTCAACACCGGGGAGCTGTTTTTT
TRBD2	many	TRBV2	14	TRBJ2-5	CASSGLAGEETQYF	TGTGCCAGCAGTGGGCTAGCGGGGGAAGAGACCCAGTACTTC
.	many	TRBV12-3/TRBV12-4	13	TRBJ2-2	CASSLTAPGELFF	TGTGCCAGCAGTTTAACGGCTCCCGGGGAGCTGTTTTTT
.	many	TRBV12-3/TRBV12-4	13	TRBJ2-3	CASSPGGSDTQYF	TGTGCCAGCAGCCCCGGGGGATCAGATACGCAGTATTTT
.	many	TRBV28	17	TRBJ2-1	CASSLLGGHSSYNEQFF	TGTGCCAGCAGCCTTCTCGGGGGCCACAGCTCCTACAATGAGCAGTTCTTC
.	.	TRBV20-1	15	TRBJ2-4	CSADDRRLAKNIQYF	TGCAGTGCTGACGACCGCCGCCTAGCCAAAAACATTCAGTACTTC
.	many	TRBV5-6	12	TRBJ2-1	CASSLWNNEQFF	TGTGCCAGCAGCTTGTGGAACAATGAGCAGTTCTTC
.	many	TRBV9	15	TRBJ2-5	CASSVVGEPLETQYF	TGTGCCAGCAGCGTAGTAGGGGAGCCTCTAGAGACCCAGTACTTC
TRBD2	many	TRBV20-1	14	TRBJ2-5	CSARVAGVEETQYF	TGCAGTGCTAGAGTGGCGGGAGTTGAAGAGACCCAGTACTTC
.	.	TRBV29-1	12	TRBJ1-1	CSATLGNTEAFF	TGCAGCGCCACGTTGGGGAACACTGAAGCTTTCTTT
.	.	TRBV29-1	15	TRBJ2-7	CSVELAGALSYEQYF	TGCAGCGTTGAATTGGCAGGGGCGCTCTCCTACGAGCAGTACTTC
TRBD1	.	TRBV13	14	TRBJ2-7	CASSLGTGGEEQYF	TGTGCCAGCAGCTTGGGGACAGGGGGCGAAGAGCAGTACTTC
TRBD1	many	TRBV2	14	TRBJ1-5	CASSRGQINQPQHF	TGTGCCAGCAGTAGGGGACAGATCAATCAGCCCCAGCATTTT
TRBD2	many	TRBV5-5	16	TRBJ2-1	CASSWLGGRAGDEQFF	TGTGCCAGCAGCTGGCTTGGCGGGAGGGCCGGTGATGAGCAGTTCTTC
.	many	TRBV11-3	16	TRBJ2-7	CASSLVGPNPGLVQYF	TGTGCCAGCAGCTTGGTTGGACCCAACCCGGGGCTTGTGCAGTACTTC
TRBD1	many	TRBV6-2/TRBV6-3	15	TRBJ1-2	CASRRTGVKDYGYTF	TGTGCCAGCAGGCGCACAGGGGTAAAGGACTATGGCTACACCTTC
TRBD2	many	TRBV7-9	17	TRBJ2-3	CASSFGLAGGYTDTQYF	TGTGCCAGCAGCTTCGGCCTAGCGGGGGGGTATACAGATACGCAGTATTTT
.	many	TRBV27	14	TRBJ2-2	CASSFLPPRGELFF	TGTGCCAGCAGTTTTCTACCCCCGAGGGGGGAGCTGTTTTTT
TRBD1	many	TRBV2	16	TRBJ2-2	CASSDQDRDYTGELFF	TGTGCCAGCAGTGACCAGGACAGGGATTACACCGGGGAGCTGTTTTTT
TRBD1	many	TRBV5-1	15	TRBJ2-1	CASSLGDRGHNEQFF	TGCGCCAGCAGCTTAGGGGACAGGGGCCACAATGAGCAGTTCTTC
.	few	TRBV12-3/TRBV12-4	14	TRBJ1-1	CASSWGGENTEAFF	TGTGCCAGCAGTTGGGGGGGGGAGAACACTGAAGCTTTCTTT
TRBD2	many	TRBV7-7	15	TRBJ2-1	CASRPGLAGYNEQFF	TGTGCTAGCAGACCGGGTCTAGCGGGTTACAATGAGCAGTTCTTC
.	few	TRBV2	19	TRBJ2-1	CACSLTPPLEAGSYNEQFF	TGTGCCTGCAGTTTAACCCCCCCCCTAGAGGCGGGGTCCTACAATGAGCAGTTCTTC
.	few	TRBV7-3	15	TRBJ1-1	CASSLNSSPDFEAFF	TGTGCCAGCAGCTTAAATTCCAGTCCCGACTTTGAAGCTTTCTTT
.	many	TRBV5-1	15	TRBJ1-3	CASSPGRASGNTIYF	TGCGCCAGCAGTCCCGGCAGAGCCTCTGGAAACACCATATATTTT
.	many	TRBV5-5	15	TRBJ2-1	CASSLGVSGYNEQFF	TGTGCCAGCAGCTTGGGGGTTTCAGGTTACAATGAGCAGTTCTTC
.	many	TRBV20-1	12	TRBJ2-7	CSASEGSYEQYF	TGCAGTGCTAGTGAAGGTTCCTACGAGCAGTACTTC
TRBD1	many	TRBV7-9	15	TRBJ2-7	CASIDTQGAPYEQYF	TGTGCCAGCATAGACACCCAGGGGGCCCCCTACGAGCAGTACTTC
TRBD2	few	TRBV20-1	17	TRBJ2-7	CSAYPGLAGGWAAEQYF	TGCAGTGCTTACCCGGGACTAGCGGGGGGGTGGGCGGCCGAGCAGTACTTC
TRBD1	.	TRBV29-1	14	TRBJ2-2	CSVVWDRVAGELFF	TGCAGCGTTGTTTGGGACAGGGTAGCCGGGGAGCTGTTTTTT
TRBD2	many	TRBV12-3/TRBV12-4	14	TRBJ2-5	CASRVAGGKETQYF	TGTGCCAGCAGGGTAGCGGGGGGGAAAGAGACCCAGTACTTC
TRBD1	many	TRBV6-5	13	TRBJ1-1	CASRTGGITEAFF	TGTGCCAGCCGGACAGGGGGCATCACTGAAGCTTTCTTT
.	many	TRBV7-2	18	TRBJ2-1	CASSFPEGQGRYYNEQFF	TGTGCCAGCAGCTTCCCCGAGGGGCAGGGGCGGTATTACAATGAGCAGTTCTTC
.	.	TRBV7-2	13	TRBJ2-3	CASSSGLGDTQYF	TGTGCCAGCAGCTCTGGGTTGGGAGATACGCAGTATTTT
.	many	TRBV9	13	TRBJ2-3	CASSVGLPDTQYF	TGTGCCAGCAGCGTAGGCCTGCCAGATACGCAGTATTTT
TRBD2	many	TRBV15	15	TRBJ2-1	CATSRASGRNNEQFF	TGTGCCACCAGCAGAGCTAGCGGGAGAAACAATGAGCAGTTCTTC
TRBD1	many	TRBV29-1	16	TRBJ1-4	CSVEDLSGQGREKLFF	TGCAGCGTTGAAGATCTTTCAGGACAGGGGCGTGAAAAACTGTTTTTT
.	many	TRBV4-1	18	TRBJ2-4	CASSQGQRSYIAKNIQYF	TGCGCCAGCAGCCAAGGACAGCGATCCTACATAGCCAAAAACATTCAGTACTTC